Listed here are 28 T cell receptor beta chains from one sample, sequenced in a study of blood T cell repertoires in COVID-19 (dated by TCRdb to the early 2020s). Library generation was performed with the immunoSEQ multiplex PCR assay. TCRdb took this table from immuneACCESS and kept in-frame rearrangements with V and J called. Such tables lack part of the clones; where checked against another copy, unresolved V genes explain under half of the gap, and the rest is unexplained. In this sample the table shows about 200,000 clones, roughly 90% of which occur a single time. Jointly, the top ten make up roughly a sixth of the sample. Sequencing used peripheral blood. All receptors derive from a man over 45 with COVID-19, enrolled during active disease.

This chain links TRBV5-1 with TRBJ1-4, with D possibly TRBD1 on 5 matching bases. V dropped 1 base and J dropped 0 bases, with 16 bases sitting between them. CDR1 is SGHRS, CDR2 YFSETQ, per germline. The CDR3 spans 18 residues. In nucleotides, the CDR3 is TGCGCCAGCAGCTTGTCCGCGACAGCCAAGGCAACTAATGAAAAACTGTTTTTT. It is translated as CASSLSATAKATNEKLFF.

V and J are TRBV27 and TRBJ1-5, with D unclear. Trimming shortened V by 5 bases and J by 4 bases, and 15 bases separated the two germline ends. Germline values: CDR1 MNHEY, CDR2 SMNVEV (reference sequence). The CDR3 totals 15 residues. For the CDR3, the DNA is TGTGCCAGCAGTGCCCTATTAGCTCAAAATCAGCCCCAGCATTTT. This encodes CASSALLAQNQPQHF.

The V call is TRBV6-1, the J call TRBJ2-3; 7 bases are shared with TRBD1. Germline V lookup: CDR1 MNHNS, CDR2 SASEGT. This CDR3 has 15 amino acids. V lost 3 bases to trimming and J lost 0 bases; unmatched junction nucleotides: 3. The CDR3 loop is CASSEQGVSTDTQYF. CDR3 in DNA: TGTGCCAGCAGTGAGCAGGGGGTGAGCACAGATACGCAGTATTTT.

The V and J genes are TRBV18 and TRBJ2-3; 7 bases are shared with TRBD1. J lost 2 bases, V lost 1 base, and 6 bases had no gene match. The CDR3 totals 16 residues. Germline CDR1 KGHSH, CDR2 LQKENI. This CDR3 is CASSPQGAHPTDTQYF. In nucleotides, the CDR3 is TGTGCCAGCTCACCACAGGGGGCCCATCCCACAGATACGCAGTATTTT.

J is TRBJ1-5 and V is TRBV19, with TRBD1 as a possible D gene (5 bases). CDR3 length: 16 residues. Trimming removed 4 bases at V and 0 bases at J, with 13 bases between. The V gene's germline CDR1 is LNHDA and CDR2 SQIVND (reference sequence). The CDR3 protein is CASSRPDRDSNQPQHF. The CDR3 nucleotides read TGTGCCAGTAGTAGGCCTGACAGAGATAGCAATCAGCCCCAGCATTTT.

The genes are TRBV9 and TRBJ2-7, with TRBD1 identical over 7 bases. Per germline, CDR1 SGDLS and CDR2 YYNGEE. With 0 bases clipped from V and 3 bases from J, the junction kept 9 bases outside the gene matches. The CDR3 runs 16 residues. The CDR3: CASSVGGVGGVYEQYF. The CDR3 DNA reads as TGTGCCAGCAGCGTAGGAGGTGTAGGGGGCGTCTACGAGCAGTACTTC.

The chain recombines TRBV7-9 with TRBJ2-1, with 11 bases identical to TRBD2. J was trimmed by 7 bases and V by 3 bases; bases with no gene match: 8. This CDR3 has 16 amino acids. Germline lookup yields CDR1 SEHNR and CDR2 FQNEAQ (reference sequence). The CDR3 DNA follows: TGTGCCAGCAGCTTGGAAACTAGCGGGAGACGTAATGAGCAGTTCTTC. Protein sequence: CASSLETSGRRNEQFF.

This clone has just one count. The chain joins TRBV18 to TRBJ1-1; D uncertain. The germline gives CDR1 KGHSH, CDR2 LQKENI. Trimming removed 1 base at V and 4 bases at J, with 7 bases between. The CDR3 extends over 13 amino acids. DNA for the CDR3: TGTGCCAGCTCACCACAGGAGAGCACTGAAGCTTTCTTT. As protein: CASSPQESTEAFF.

This sequence joins TRBV29-1 and TRBJ1-2; maybe TRBD1 (5 bases). This CDR3 is 13 amino acids long. The V gene lost 3 bases and the J gene lost 6 bases, with 14 bases spanning the gap. Looked up from germline, CDR1 is SQVTM and CDR2 is ANQGSEA. The CDR3 sequence: CSVDLGGYDGYTF. The DNA of the CDR3 is TGCAGCGTTGACCTGGGGGGATACGATGGCTACACCTTC.

This clone has just one count. The V gene is TRBV21-1, the J gene TRBJ2-3; the table calls TRBD2, which could not be checked here. TRBV21-1 is a pseudogene segment. This CDR3 contains 18 residues. The DNA of the CDR3 is TGTGCCAGCAGCAAAGCGATGGGGCTAGCGGGAGAGACAGATACGCAGTATTTT. It encodes CASSKAMGLAGETDTQYF.

The V call is TRBV19, the J call TRBJ2-2, with D perhaps TRBD1 (6 bases). The V gene's germline CDR1 is LNHDA and CDR2 SQIVND (reference sequence). Trimming removed 5 bases at V and 3 bases at J, with 13 bases between. The CDR3 covers 15 residues. CDR3 sequence (DNA): TGTGCCAGTAGTGGGGACAACCTAGACACCGGGGAGCTGTTTTTT. This codes for CASSGDNLDTGELFF.

The rearrangement uses TRBV20-1 and TRBJ2-5; 7 bases align to TRBD2. The J segment lost 0 bases and the V segment lost 3 bases, leaving 19 bases of the junction unmatched. Germline V gene data show CDR1 as DFQATT and CDR2 as SNEGSKA (reference sequence). The CDR3 runs to 19 residues. DNA of the CDR3: TGCAGTGCTAGTTTGGCTTCCGTGCTAGCGGAAACTTACCAAGAGACCCAGTACTTC. Protein product: CSASLASVLAETYQETQYF.

The chain links TRBV7-2 to TRBJ2-3, with TRBD2 matching over 14 bases. The trim removed 3 bases at V and 5 bases at J, leaving 1 base unmatched. From germline, CDR1 is SGHTA and CDR2 FQGNSA. The CDR3 sequence is 15 residues long. The DNA for the CDR3 is TGTGCCAGCAGCTTGACTAGCGGGGGGGTAGATACGCAGTATTTT. Protein sequence: CASSLTSGGVDTQYF.

This clone appeared once. The V and J genes are TRBV11-2 and TRBJ2-7, with 8 bases fitting TRBD1. Unmatched junction bases numbered 10, after V lost 4 bases and J lost 2 bases. CDR3 length: 16 amino acids. The germline V gene encodes CDR1 SGHAT and CDR2 FQNNGV. The CDR3 loop is CASSSLRGRGPYEQYF. The CDR3 DNA sequence: TGTGCCAGCAGCTCCTTACGGGGCAGGGGGCCCTACGAGCAGTACTTC.

The rearrangement links TRBV3-1 (or the pseudogene TRBV3-2) to TRBJ2-5; 16 positions agree with TRBD2. The germline V gene encodes CDR1 LGHDT and CDR2 YNNKEL (reference sequence). The CDR3 spans 18 residues. Unmatched junction bases numbered 10, after V lost 6 bases and J lost 3 bases. In DNA form, the CDR3 reads TGTGCCAGCAGACTTACCGGGACTAGCGGGGGGGCCAAAGAGACCCAGTACTTC. Translating it yields CASRLTGTSGGAKETQYF.

The CDR3 DNA reads TGTGCCAGCTCACCATCCCCAGGGGGTGAAACTGGAAACACCATATATTTT. The encoded protein is CASSPSPGGETGNTIYF. This rearrangement joins TRBV18 to TRBJ1-3, with 7 bases matching TRBD1. With V trimmed by 2 bases and J by 2 bases, 9 bases remained unmatched. The CDR3 consists of 17 residues. From germline, CDR1 is KGHSH and CDR2 LQKENI.

The chain carries TRBV5-1 and TRBJ2-2; 14 positions match TRBD2. Germline assignment: CDR1 SGHRS and CDR2 YFSETQ. The junction had 3 bases not matched to a gene; V was cut back by 4 bases and J by 7 bases. This CDR3 has 15 residues. The CDR3 here is CASSIGLAGGGELFF. CDR3 DNA sequence: TGCGCCAGCAGCATTGGACTAGCGGGAGGCGGGGAGCTGTTTTTT.

CDR3 protein: CASSLAGGQRLRNTIYF. The CDR3 DNA sequence: TGCGCCAGCAGCTTGGCCGGGGGACAGCGCTTAAGAAACACCATATATTTT. The rearrangement uses TRBV5-1 and TRBJ1-3, with TRBD1 matching over 7 bases. Germline CDR1 is SGHRS and CDR2 is YFSETQ. The CDR3 extends over 17 amino acids. V lost 0 bases, J lost 5 bases, and 11 bases stayed unmatched.

The V and J genes are TRBV27 and TRBJ1-2; a possible D gene is TRBD1 (6 bases). Trimming shortened V by 5 bases and J by 8 bases, and 12 bases separated the two germline ends. Per germline, CDR1 MNHEY and CDR2 SMNVEV (reference sequence). The CDR3 is 12 residues long. The CDR3 coding sequence is TGTGCCAGCAGTGCCCAGGGGTACGGCTACACCTTC. Translation gives CASSAQGYGYTF.

This chain connects TRBV10-3 to TRBJ2-7; TRBD1 might be the D (6 bases). The CDR3 consists of 15 residues. Trimming removed 2 bases at V and 3 bases at J, with 14 bases between. Germline V gives CDR1 ENHRY, CDR2 SYGVKD. The CDR3 DNA reads as TGTGCCATCAGTGAGCTACAGGGCACACGCTACGAGCAGTACTTC. Residues: CAISELQGTRYEQYF.

This chain links TRBV9 with TRBJ2-7, with 9 bases matching TRBD2. The CDR3 is 16 residues long. CDR1 SGDLS and CDR2 YYNGEE come from the germline V gene. Trimming took 3 bases from V and 6 from J; bases not matched to a gene: 13. CDR3 sequence: CASSATGLSGSSEQYF. CDR3 coding DNA: TGTGCCAGCAGCGCAACCGGACTTAGCGGGAGTAGCGAGCAGTACTTC.

The genes are TRBV7-8 and TRBJ2-1; no definite D call. CDR3 length: 15 amino acids. Trimming took 4 bases from V and 3 from J, leaving 13 bases between them. The V gene's germline CDR1 is SGHVS and CDR2 FQNEAQ. The DNA of the CDR3 is TGTGCCAGCAGCTCCTCCCGAGGAGTCTACAATGAGCAGTTCTTC. This sequence encodes CASSSSRGVYNEQFF.

This clone was seen more than once but under ten times. The chain combines TRBV3-1 (or the pseudogene TRBV3-2) with TRBJ1-5; tentatively, D is TRBD1 (5 bases). The germline V gene encodes CDR1 LGHDT and CDR2 YNNKEL (reference sequence). The CDR3 extends over 13 amino acids. Trimming removed 4 bases at V and 5 bases at J, with 9 bases between. The chain's CDR3 is CASSLQGDQPQHF. As DNA, the CDR3 is TGTGCCAGCAGCCTTCAAGGGGATCAGCCCCAGCATTTT.

The V and J genes are TRBV5-1 and TRBJ1-1, with D possibly TRBD1 on 6 matching bases. This CDR3 has 15 amino acids. The V gene lost 4 bases and the J gene lost 2 bases, with 15 bases spanning the gap. Germline V gives CDR1 SGHRS, CDR2 YFSETQ. CDR3 region: CASSPIPDSNTEAFF. CDR3 nucleotide sequence: TGCGCCAGCAGCCCCATCCCGGACAGTAACACTGAAGCTTTCTTT.

The chain couples TRBV24-1 to TRBJ2-7; 9 bases are shared with TRBD2. The V gene end was trimmed by 1 base and the J gene end by 4 bases; junction bases not matched to a gene: 1. Germline assignment: CDR1 KGHDR and CDR2 SFDVKD. This CDR3 has 14 residues. CDR3 in amino acids: CATSDLAGGYEQYF. The CDR3, as DNA: TGTGCCACCAGTGATTTAGCGGGGGGTTACGAGCAGTACTTC.

CDR3 bases: TGTGCCAGCAGTTTTGGACAAGACAATCAGCCCCAGCATTTT. Protein product: CASSFGQDNQPQHF. V gene TRBV2 combines with J gene TRBJ1-5; D is perhaps TRBD1 (5 bases). Germline lookup yields CDR1 SNHLY and CDR2 FYNNEI. Between the trimmed V and J ends, which lost 5 bases and 3 bases, there was a span of 11 bases. The CDR3 runs to 14 residues.

The gene calls are TRBV29-1 and TRBJ2-5, with a possible D match to TRBD1 (6 bases). The CDR3 is made up of 13 amino acids. Per germline, CDR1 SQVTM and CDR2 ANQGSEA. V shed 7 bases and J shed 5 bases, with 17 bases lying between them. CDR3 region: CSARDTIRETQYF. As DNA, the CDR3 is TGCAGCGCCCGGGACACGATTAGGGAGACCCAGTACTTC. The full variable domain, in which reference TRBV29-1 and TRBJ2-5 provide the parts outside the CDR3, is SAVISQKPSRDICQRGTSLTIQCQVDSQVTMMFWYRQQPGQSLTLIATANQGSEATYESGFVIDKFPISRPNLTFSTLTVSNMSPEDSSIYLCSARDTIRETQYFGPGTRLLVL.

The rearrangement joins TRBV19 to TRBJ1-5; perhaps TRBD1 as D (5 bases). V shed 5 bases and J shed 2 bases, with 13 bases lying between them. CDR1 LNHDA and CDR2 SQIVND come from the germline V gene (reference sequence). The CDR3 is made up of 15 amino acids. In DNA, the CDR3 is TGTGCCAGTAGTGCCAGCCGGGGGGGCAATCAGCCCCAGCATTTT. Its protein product is CASSASRGGNQPQHF. Together with reference TRBV19 and TRBJ1-5, the CDR3 gives the full variable domain: DGGITQSPKYLFRKEGQNVTLSCEQNLNHDAMYWYRQDPGQGLRLIYYSQIVNDFQKGDIAEGYSVSREKKESFPLTVTSAQKNPTAFYLCASSASRGGNQPQHFGDGTRLSIL.